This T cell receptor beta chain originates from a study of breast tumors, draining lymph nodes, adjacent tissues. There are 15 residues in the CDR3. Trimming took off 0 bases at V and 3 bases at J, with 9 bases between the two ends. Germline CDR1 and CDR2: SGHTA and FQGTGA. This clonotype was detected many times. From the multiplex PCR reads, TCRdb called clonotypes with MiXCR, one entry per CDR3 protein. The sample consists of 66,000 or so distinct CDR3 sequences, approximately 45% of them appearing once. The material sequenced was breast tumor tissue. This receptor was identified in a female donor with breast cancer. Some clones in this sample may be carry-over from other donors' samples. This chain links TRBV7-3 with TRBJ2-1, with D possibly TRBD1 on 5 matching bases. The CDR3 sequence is CASSLTGAFYNEQFF. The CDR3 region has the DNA TGTGCCAGCAGCTTAACAGGGGCGTTCTACAATGAGCAGTTCTTC.